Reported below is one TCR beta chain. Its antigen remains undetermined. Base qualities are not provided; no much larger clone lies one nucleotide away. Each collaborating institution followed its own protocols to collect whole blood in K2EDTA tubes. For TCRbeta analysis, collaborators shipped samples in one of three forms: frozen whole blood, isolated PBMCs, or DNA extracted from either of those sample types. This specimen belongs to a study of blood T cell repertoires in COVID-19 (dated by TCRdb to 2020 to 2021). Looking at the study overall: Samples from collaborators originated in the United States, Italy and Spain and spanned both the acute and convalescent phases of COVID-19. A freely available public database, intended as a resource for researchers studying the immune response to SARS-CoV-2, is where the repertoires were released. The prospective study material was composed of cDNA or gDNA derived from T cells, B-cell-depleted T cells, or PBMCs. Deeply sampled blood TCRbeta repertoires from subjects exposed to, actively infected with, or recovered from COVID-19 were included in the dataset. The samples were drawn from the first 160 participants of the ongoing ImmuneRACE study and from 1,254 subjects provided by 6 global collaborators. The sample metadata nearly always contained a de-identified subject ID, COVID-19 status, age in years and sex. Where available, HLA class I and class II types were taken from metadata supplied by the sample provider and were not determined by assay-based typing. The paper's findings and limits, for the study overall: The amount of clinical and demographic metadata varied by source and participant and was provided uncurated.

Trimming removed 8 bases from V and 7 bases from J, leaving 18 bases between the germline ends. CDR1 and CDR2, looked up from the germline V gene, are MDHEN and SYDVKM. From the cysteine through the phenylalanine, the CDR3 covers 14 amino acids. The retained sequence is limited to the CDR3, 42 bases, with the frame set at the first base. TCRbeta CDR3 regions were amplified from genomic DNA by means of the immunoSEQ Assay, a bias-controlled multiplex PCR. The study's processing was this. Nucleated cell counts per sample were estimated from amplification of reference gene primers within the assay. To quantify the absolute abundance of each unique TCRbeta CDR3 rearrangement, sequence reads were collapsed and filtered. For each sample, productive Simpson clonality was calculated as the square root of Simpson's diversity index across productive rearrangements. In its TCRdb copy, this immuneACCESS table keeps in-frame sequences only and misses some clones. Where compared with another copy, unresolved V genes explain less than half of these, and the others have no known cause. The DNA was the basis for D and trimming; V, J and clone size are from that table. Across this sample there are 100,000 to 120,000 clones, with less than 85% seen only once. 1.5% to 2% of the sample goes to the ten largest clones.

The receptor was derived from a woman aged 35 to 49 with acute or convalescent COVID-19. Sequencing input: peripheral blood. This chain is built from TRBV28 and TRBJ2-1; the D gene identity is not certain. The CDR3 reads CASGHLQSSNEQFF. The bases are TGTGCCAGCGGCCATTTACAGAGCTCGAATGAGCAGTTCTTC.